Given below is one TCR beta chain in context. This entry belongs to a study of blood T cell repertoires in COVID-19. Sequencing used immunoSEQ multiplex PCR; TCRdb keeps in-frame clones, though not all of them. This table holds roughly 320,000 clones, roughly 86% found once. This CDR3 comprises 15 residues. Per germline, CDR1 SGHTA and CDR2 FQGNSA. The ends lost 5 bases at V and 2 bases at J; junction bases unmatched: 6. The rearrangement uses TRBV7-2 and TRBJ1-2; 9 nucleotides match TRBD1. The sequenced sample was peripheral blood. This clonotype was sampled from a woman in her twenties or thirties with COVID-19, enrolled during active disease. In DNA, the CDR3 is TGTGCCAGCAGCCTACAGGGGGCGCTCAACTATGGCTACACCTTC. Protein sequence: CASSLQGALNYGYTF.